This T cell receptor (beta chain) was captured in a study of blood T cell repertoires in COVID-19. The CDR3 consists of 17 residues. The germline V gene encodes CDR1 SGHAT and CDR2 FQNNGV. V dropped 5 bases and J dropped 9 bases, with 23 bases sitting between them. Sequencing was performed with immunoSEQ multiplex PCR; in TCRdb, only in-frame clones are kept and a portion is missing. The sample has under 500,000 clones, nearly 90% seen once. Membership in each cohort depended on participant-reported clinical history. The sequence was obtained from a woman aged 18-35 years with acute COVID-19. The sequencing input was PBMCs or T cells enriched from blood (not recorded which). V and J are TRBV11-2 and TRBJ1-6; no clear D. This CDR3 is CASSRNTAGFGISPLHF. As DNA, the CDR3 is TGTGCCAGCAGCCGAAATACAGCGGGGTTCGGGATTTCACCCCTCCACTTT.